A selection of T cell receptor beta chains follows, all from one sample in a study of Ad26.COV2.S vaccination and SARS-CoV-2 variants. Method: immunoSEQ multiplex PCR; TCRdb's copy keeps in-frame clones and lacks some. The sample holds fewer than 800,000 clones, about 89% seen once. The sample in question was peripheral blood, obtained in a trial of Ad26.COV2.S vaccine versus placebo. These receptors came from a person between 18 and 65 years old who received the Ad26.COV2.S COVID-19 vaccine or a placebo. The CDR3 runs from the conserved cysteine through the conserved F or W. Fields, in order: J gene, D gene, V gene, clone size, CDR3 DNA, CDR3 protein. A D gene is named only where the DNA matches it firmly. Clone size is given for some rows only: seen once, a few or many times, or a class if the clone is expanded.

J gene: TRBJ2-5
D gene: TRBD1
V gene: TRBV12-3/TRBV12-4
clone size: once
CDR3 DNA: TGTGCCAGTATGGACAGGGTGAGAGAGACCCAGTACTTC
CDR3 protein: CASMDRVRETQYF

J gene: TRBJ1-5
D gene: -
V gene: TRBV4-2
clone size: -
CDR3 DNA: TGTGCCAGCAGCCAAGAGGGGGCGCAGGGTCGGCAGCCCCAGCATTTT
CDR3 protein: CASSQEGAQGRQPQHF

J gene: TRBJ2-7
D gene: -
V gene: TRBV27
clone size: few
CDR3 DNA: TGTGCCAGCAGCCCATCCGGCGAGCAGTACTTC
CDR3 protein: CASSPSGEQYF

J gene: TRBJ2-6
D gene: -
V gene: TRBV3-1/TRBV3-2
clone size: -
CDR3 DNA: TGTGCCAGCAGCCAAGACCTCGGGGGCGTTTTTGCTGGGGCCAACGTCCTGACTTTC
CDR3 protein: CASSQDLGGVFAGANVLTF

J gene: TRBJ2-3
D gene: -
V gene: TRBV27
clone size: -
CDR3 DNA: TGTGCCAGCAGTATCTCTAGACTCACAGATACGCAGTATTTT
CDR3 protein: CASSISRLTDTQYF

J gene: TRBJ2-7
D gene: -
V gene: TRBV6-2/TRBV6-3
clone size: few
CDR3 DNA: TGTGCCAGCAGTTACCTCGGGGATTCCTACGAGCAGTACTTC
CDR3 protein: CASSYLGDSYEQYF

J gene: TRBJ1-2
D gene: -
V gene: TRBV4-3
clone size: -
CDR3 DNA: TGCGCCAGCAGCCAACTCCCAGGGAGGGATGGCTACACCTTC
CDR3 protein: CASSQLPGRDGYTF

J gene: TRBJ1-5
D gene: -
V gene: TRBV3-1/TRBV3-2
clone size: -
CDR3 DNA: TGTGCCAGCAGCCAGGGGCCGAGCAATCAGCCCCAGCATTTT
CDR3 protein: CASSQGPSNQPQHF

J gene: TRBJ2-7
D gene: -
V gene: TRBV5-4
clone size: once
CDR3 DNA: TGTGCCAGCAGCGGGCGGACAGATCTCGGCGAGCAGTACTTC
CDR3 protein: CASSGRTDLGEQYF

J gene: TRBJ2-5
D gene: TRBD1
V gene: TRBV6-1
clone size: -
CDR3 DNA: TGTGCCAGCAGTGAGGACAGGGGAAAAGAGACCCAGTACTTC
CDR3 protein: CASSEDRGKETQYF

J gene: TRBJ2-5
D gene: -
V gene: TRBV18
clone size: -
CDR3 DNA: TGTGCCAGCTCACCACAGGCCCTGGATGGAGAGACCCAGTACTTC
CDR3 protein: CASSPQALDGETQYF

J gene: TRBJ1-2
D gene: TRBD1
V gene: TRBV10-3
clone size: -
CDR3 DNA: TGTGCCATCAGCCAGGGGGACTATGGCTACACCTTC
CDR3 protein: CAISQGDYGYTF

J gene: TRBJ2-6
D gene: TRBD1
V gene: TRBV19
clone size: -
CDR3 DNA: TGTGCCAGTAGTTCTAGACAGGGGTTGCCCTCTGGGGCCAACGTCCTGACTTTC
CDR3 protein: CASSSRQGLPSGANVLTF

J gene: TRBJ2-7
D gene: TRBD2
V gene: TRBV15
clone size: -
CDR3 DNA: TGTGCCACCAGCTCCCGACTAGCGGCTAGGAACGAGCAGTACTTC
CDR3 protein: CATSSRLAARNEQYF

J gene: TRBJ2-3
D gene: TRBD2
V gene: TRBV9
clone size: -
CDR3 DNA: TGTGCCAGCAGCGGCGGGGGGATTCCCACAGATACGCAGTATTTT
CDR3 protein: CASSGGGIPTDTQYF

J gene: TRBJ1-5
D gene: -
V gene: TRBV5-5
clone size: -
CDR3 DNA: TGTGCCAGCAGCACCGGGACGGATAGCAATCAGCCCCAGCATTTT
CDR3 protein: CASSTGTDSNQPQHF

J gene: TRBJ2-5
D gene: -
V gene: TRBV14
clone size: -
CDR3 DNA: TGTGCCAGCAGCCAAGAACTAGCAGCTTGGGGGACCCAGTACTTC
CDR3 protein: CASSQELAAWGTQYF

J gene: TRBJ2-7
D gene: TRBD2
V gene: TRBV23-1
clone size: once
CDR3 DNA: TGCGCCAGCACCCCAGGGAGGGCCTCCTACGAGCAGTACTTC
CDR3 protein: CASTPGRASYEQYF

J gene: TRBJ2-1
D gene: TRBD2
V gene: TRBV27
clone size: -
CDR3 DNA: TGTGCCAGCAGTTTTCTAGCGGGATCCAATGAGCAGTTCTTC
CDR3 protein: CASSFLAGSNEQFF

J gene: TRBJ2-2
D gene: -
V gene: TRBV19
clone size: -
CDR3 DNA: TGTGCCAGTAGTATAGCGGGAAGGCGAACCGGGGAGCTGTTTTTT
CDR3 protein: CASSIAGRRTGELFF

J gene: TRBJ1-3
D gene: -
V gene: TRBV6-5
clone size: -
CDR3 DNA: TGTGCCAGCAGTTACTTGGGGGGAAACACCATATATTTT
CDR3 protein: CASSYLGGNTIYF

J gene: TRBJ2-1
D gene: TRBD1
V gene: TRBV7-9
clone size: -
CDR3 DNA: TGTGCCAGCAGTTACTCCGGGACAGGGGTAGAGCAGTTCTTC
CDR3 protein: CASSYSGTGVEQFF

J gene: TRBJ1-2
D gene: -
V gene: TRBV15
clone size: -
CDR3 DNA: TGTGCCACCAGCAGACCGGGGTTGAGCTATGGCTACACCTTC
CDR3 protein: CATSRPGLSYGYTF

J gene: TRBJ2-1
D gene: -
V gene: TRBV24-1
clone size: -
CDR3 DNA: TGTGCCACCAGCGGCGGCGGTGAGCAGTTCTTC
CDR3 protein: CATSGGGEQFF

J gene: TRBJ1-3
D gene: -
V gene: TRBV14
clone size: -
CDR3 DNA: TGTGCCAGCAGCCTGGAGGATGGAAACACCATATATTTT
CDR3 protein: CASSLEDGNTIYF

J gene: TRBJ1-4
D gene: -
V gene: TRBV18
clone size: once
CDR3 DNA: TGTGCCAGCTCACAGGGGCGAGATGAAAAACTGTTTTTT
CDR3 protein: CASSQGRDEKLFF

J gene: TRBJ1-5
D gene: -
V gene: TRBV30
clone size: -
CDR3 DNA: TGTGCCTGGAGTGTAAGGGGTCTGTCCAATCAGCCCCAGCATTTT
CDR3 protein: CAWSVRGLSNQPQHF

J gene: TRBJ2-1
D gene: TRBD2
V gene: TRBV19
clone size: -
CDR3 DNA: TGTGCCAGTAGTGTAGCGGGAGGACACAATGAGCAGTTCTTC
CDR3 protein: CASSVAGGHNEQFF

J gene: TRBJ2-1
D gene: TRBD2
V gene: TRBV11-2
clone size: once
CDR3 DNA: TGTGCCAGCTTTAGCGGGAGGGGAGCTGAGCAGTTCTTC
CDR3 protein: CASFSGRGAEQFF

J gene: TRBJ1-1
D gene: -
V gene: TRBV30
clone size: -
CDR3 DNA: TGCCAGGGAAGGTCGACGGGCACTGAAGCTTTCTTT
CDR3 protein: CQGRSTGTEAFF

J gene: TRBJ1-1
D gene: -
V gene: TRBV7-6
clone size: -
CDR3 DNA: TGTGCCAGCAGCTTAGCCGGAGTGGGGGGCACTGAAGCTTTCTTT
CDR3 protein: CASSLAGVGGTEAFF

J gene: TRBJ1-3
D gene: -
V gene: TRBV9
clone size: -
CDR3 DNA: TGTGCCAGCAGCGTATCCGGGTCGGGAAACACCATATATTTT
CDR3 protein: CASSVSGSGNTIYF

J gene: TRBJ2-3
D gene: TRBD1
V gene: TRBV7-9
clone size: -
CDR3 DNA: TGTGCCAGCAGAATTCTAAGGGGGCGACGGACAGATACGCAGTATTTT
CDR3 protein: CASRILRGRRTDTQYF

J gene: TRBJ1-1
D gene: -
V gene: TRBV4-1
clone size: -
CDR3 DNA: TGCGCCAGCAGCCAAGACCAGGCACCGGGGACTGAAGCTTTCTTT
CDR3 protein: CASSQDQAPGTEAFF

J gene: TRBJ1-1
D gene: -
V gene: TRBV30
clone size: -
CDR3 DNA: TGTGCCTGGAGTACGGATCCGGGACACATGAACACTGAAGCTTTCTTT
CDR3 protein: CAWSTDPGHMNTEAFF